This T cell receptor beta chain comes out of a study of blood T cell repertoires in COVID-19. Study at large: Spain, Italy and the United States supplied samples that represented acute and convalescent COVID-19. Nucleic acid was either cDNA or gDNA, and it came from T cells, B-cell-depleted T cells, or PBMCs.

The CDR3 length is 14 residues. The sample holds one count of this clone. Assay: immunoSEQ multiplex PCR; the TCRdb copy retains only in-frame clones and omits some. Among about 340,000 clones listed, around 88% were seen once. This rearrangement joins TRBV21-1 to TRBJ2-5; TRBD1 was called by the table and not checked on the DNA. TRBV21-1 is an annotated pseudogene. The sequence came from a man aged 30 to 45 with active or convalescent COVID-19. Material for sequencing was peripheral blood. The CDR3 here is CASTIDRVGETQYF. CDR3 DNA: TGTGCCAGCACGATCGACAGGGTGGGTGAGACCCAGTACTTC.